These 23 T cell receptor beta chains originate from one sample sequenced in a study of molecular identifiers for immune sequencing clone quantification. TCRdb recomputed calls from the PCR reads with MiXCR, one row per CDR3 protein. The sample includes 350,000 or so distinct CDR3 sequences, 20% to 25% of them seen just once. The sample consisted of naive CD8+ T cells from blood, with Jurkat cell RNA spiked in. As to subset: FACS-sorted CD8+CD4-CCR7+CD45RA+ naive T cells. The receptors here all came from a human donor in good health. Some libraries in this study had Jurkat cell RNA spiked in.

A note on this clonotype: A much larger clonotype is one base distant, so this may be a read error. The gene calls are TRBV12-3 or TRBV12-4 and TRBJ2-2, with 11 bases aligning to TRBD1. The length of the CDR3 is 18 residues. CDR3 bases: TGTGCCAGCAGTTGGGAGATCGGACAGGGGGCCGACACCGGGGAGCGGTTTTTT. It yields the protein CASSWEIGQGADTGERFF.

This clonotype was seen many times. This chain uses TRBV20-1 with TRBJ2-3, with a weak D call TRBD2 (7 bases). The germline gives CDR1 DFQATT, CDR2 SNEGSKA (reference sequence). Trimming removed 3 bases at V and 5 bases at J, with 18 bases between. The length of the CDR3 is 15 residues. This chain's CDR3 is CSASVAGAVQDTQYF. CDR3 DNA: TGCAGTGCTAGCGTGGCGGGGGCGGTTCAAGATACGCAGTATTTT.

This clonotype has at least ten counts. The gene calls are TRBV6-5 and TRBJ1-1; TRBD1 might be the D (6 bases). The CDR3 consists of 17 residues. In germline, CDR1 is MNHEY, CDR2 SVGAGI. V was pared by 0 bases and J by 1 base, with 15 bases between. CDR3 DNA sequence: TGTGCCAGCAGTTACTCGATGGCAGGGGCACAGAACACTGAAGCTTTCTTT. It translates to CASSYSMAGAQNTEAFF.

Note on this clonotype: A single base separates this from a much larger clone, so it may be a read error. Because the CDR3 is missing its conserved closing phenylalanine or tryptophan, this is likely a read error. This sequence joins TRBV3-1 and TRBJ2-3; no clear D. Looked up from germline, CDR1 is LGHDT and CDR2 is YNNKEL (reference sequence). The CDR3 length is 12 residues. V was clipped by 3 bases and J by 4 bases, with 5 bases between them. CDR3 residues: CASSHSADTQYS. CDR3 nucleotides: TGTGCCAGCAGCCACTCCGCAGATACGCAGTATTCT.

J is TRBJ2-7 and V is TRBV12-5; 8 nucleotides align to TRBD2. This CDR3 spans 14 amino acids. Germline V lookup: CDR1 LGHNT, CDR2 FRNRAP. V shed 7 bases, J shed 6 bases, and the junction held 11 bases outside the gene matches. The CDR3 nucleotides read TGTGCTAGTGCCTCCTTCGGGGGGGGTAGCGAGCAGTACTTC. It specifies CASASFGGGSEQYF. Full variable domain (rest looked up from reference TRBV12-5 and TRBJ2-7): DARVTQTPRHKVTEMGQEVTMRCQPILGHNTVFWYRQTMMQGLELLAYFRNRAPLDDSGMPKDRFSAEMPDATLATLKIQPSEPRDSAVYFCASASFGGGSEQYFGPGTRLTVT.

This clonotype was seen ten or more times. The chain uses TRBV28 and TRBJ2-7, with D maybe TRBD2 (6 bases). The CDR3 runs 14 residues. V was clipped by 3 bases and J by 2 bases, with 11 bases between them. Germline CDR1 MDHEN, CDR2 SYDVKM. As DNA, the CDR3 is TGTGCCAGCAGTTTGTGGAGGGCTACCTACGAGCAGTACTTC. It is translated as CASSLWRATYEQYF.

In its sample, this clonotype was seen many times. The chain couples TRBV24-1 to TRBJ2-3; D ambiguous. The CDR3 is 16 residues long. V lost 3 bases and J lost 2, with 14 bases in between. Looked up from germline, CDR1 is KGHDR and CDR2 is SFDVKD. The CDR3, as DNA: TGTGCCACCAGTGATAAGGTAGCTCTACCCACAGATACGCAGTATTTT. Its translation: CATSDKVALPTDTQYF.

This clonotype was counted at least ten times. The V and J genes are TRBV5-4 and TRBJ2-7; TRBD2 is a possible D gene (5 bases). The CDR3 has 15 amino acids. Trimming took 4 bases from V and 0 from J, leaving 14 bases between them. Per germline, CDR1 SGHNT and CDR2 YYREEE (reference sequence). The CDR3 DNA reads TGTGCCAGCAGCCCGTCGAGGGAAAGCTCCTACGAGCAGTACTTC. This translates into CASSPSRESSYEQYF.

This clonotype was seen repeatedly, ten times or more. The chain combines TRBV4-1 with TRBJ2-6, with a tentative D call TRBD1 (6 bases). This CDR3 has 17 amino acids. Germline CDR1 reads MGHRA; CDR2 reads YSYEKL. Trimming removed 2 bases from V and 2 bases from J, with 13 bases in between. The CDR3 here is CASSQLEGVPGANVLTF. CDR3 DNA sequence: TGCGCCAGCAGCCAACTTGAGGGGGTTCCTGGGGCCAACGTCCTGACTTTC.

This clonotype was counted ten times or more. The chain couples TRBV6-5 to TRBJ2-1; 10 bases align to TRBD2. The CDR3 is 14 residues long. CDR1 and CDR2 from the germline V gene are MNHEY and SVGAGI. The J segment lost 14 bases and the V segment lost 0 bases, leaving 7 bases of the junction unmatched. The CDR3 DNA reads TGTGCCAGCAGTTACTCGAGAGCGGGAGGGCCTAAGTTCTTC. This encodes CASSYSRAGGPKFF.

This chain links TRBV3-1 with TRBJ1-2; no clear D gene. The V and J ends lost 4 bases and 1 base respectively, with 13 bases between them. From germline, CDR1 is LGHDT and CDR2 YNNKEL (reference sequence). This CDR3 contains 15 residues. For the CDR3, the DNA is TGTGCCAGCAGCCCATGGCCCCAGGATAACTATGGCTACACCTTC. Translated, it gives CASSPWPQDNYGYTF.

Notes on this clonotype: Since no conserved phenylalanine or tryptophan closes the CDR3, a read error is the likely cause. The gene calls are TRBV19 and TRBJ1-3, with TRBD1 as a possible D gene (6 bases). The CDR3 runs to 15 residues. V dropped 4 bases and J dropped 0 bases, with 10 bases sitting between them. Germline CDR1 reads LNHDA; CDR2 reads SQIVND (reference sequence). The CDR3 sequence: CASSRDTSSGNTIYS. The CDR3 DNA is TGTGCCAGTAGTAGGGACACAAGCTCTGGAAACACCATATATTCT.

This clonotype was detected only a few times. The V call is TRBV27, the J call TRBJ2-1, with 9 bases that match TRBD2. V gave up 4 bases and J gave up 8 bases; unmatched junction bases: 6. Germline-derived CDR1 and CDR2 are MNHEY and SMNVEV (reference sequence). There are 14 residues in the CDR3. The CDR3 region is CASSWASGMDEQFF. CDR3 sequence (DNA): TGTGCCAGCAGTTGGGCTAGCGGGATGGATGAGCAGTTCTTC.

This clonotype was counted a few times. The chain recombines TRBV15 with TRBJ2-3; D is possibly TRBD2 (6 bases). V lost 3 bases to trimming and J lost 0 bases, with 13 bases between them. CDR1 and CDR2 (germline): LNHNV, YYDKDF (reference sequence). This CDR3 has 16 amino acids. Written as DNA, the CDR3 is TGTGCCACCAGCAGGTCTCTAGCGTCGAGCACAGATACGCAGTATTTT. Translated: CATSRSLASSTDTQYF. The variable domain in full, completed from reference TRBV15 and TRBJ2-3, reads DAMVIQNPRYQVTQFGKPVTLSCSQTLNHNVMYWYQQKSSQAPKLLFHYYDKDFNNEADTPDNFQSRRPNTSFCFLDIRSPGLGDTAMYLCATSRSLASSTDTQYFGPGTRLTVL.

This clonotype occurred many times. The chain carries TRBV6-2 or TRBV6-3 and TRBJ2-5; D not certain. V was pared by 3 bases and J by 4 bases, with 3 bases between. The CDR3 has 11 amino acids. Germline lookup yields CDR1 MNHEY and CDR2 SVGEGT. This CDR3 reads CASSYPETQYF. DNA for the CDR3: TGTGCCAGCAGTTATCCAGAGACCCAGTACTTC.

This clonotype occurred many times. The chain combines TRBV9 with TRBJ1-1; possibly TRBD1 for D (6 bases). CDR1 is SGDLS, CDR2 YYNGEE, per germline. The CDR3 has 14 amino acids. V lost 3 bases and J lost 4, with 13 bases in between. CDR3 loop: CASSAWDNPTEAFF. As DNA, the CDR3 is TGTGCCAGCAGCGCTTGGGACAACCCCACTGAAGCTTTCTTT.

This clonotype was seen at least ten times. The chain joins TRBV5-5 to TRBJ2-7; D is possibly TRBD2 (5 bases). The CDR3 is 11 amino acids. Germline CDR1 SGHKS, CDR2 YYEKEE (reference sequence). V lost 4 bases to trimming and J lost 7 bases, with 9 bases between them. CDR3 in DNA: TGTGCCAGCAGCGCCGGGGTGGAGCAGTACTTC. This sequence encodes CASSAGVEQYF.

V and J are TRBV28 and TRBJ2-5; 8 bases are shared with TRBD1. Germline-derived CDR1 and CDR2 are MDHEN and SYDVKM. There are 14 residues in the CDR3. V was pared by 3 bases and J by 7 bases, with 7 bases of the junction left unmatched. CDR3 bases: TGTGCCAGCAGTTTGGGGACAGGCGACCTGACCCAGTACTTC. It codes for CASSLGTGDLTQYF. Full variable domain (rest looked up from reference TRBV28 and TRBJ2-5): DVKVTQSSRYLVKRTGEKVFLECVQDMDHENMFWYRQDPGLGLRLIYFSYDVKMKEKGDIPEGYSVSREKKERFSLILESASTNQTSMYLCASSLGTGDLTQYFGPGTRLLVL.

This clonotype has at least ten counts. V gene TRBV9 combines with J gene TRBJ1-1; possible D gene TRBD1, 6 bases. CDR1 is SGDLS and CDR2 is YYNGEE in the germline V gene. This CDR3 has 19 amino acids. V lost 3 bases, J lost 1 base, and 25 bases lay in between. The CDR3 protein is CASSAFEQGRPLENTEAFF. CDR3 DNA: TGTGCCAGCAGCGCGTTCGAACAGGGACGGCCCCTAGAGAACACTGAAGCTTTCTTT.

Of note for this clonotype: One base away lies a much larger clone, so this may be a sequencing read error. The chain employs TRBV29-1 and TRBJ2-7; the D gene is possibly TRBD2 (7 bases). There are 11 residues in the CDR3. The germline V gene has CDR1 SQVTM and CDR2 ANQGSEA. The CDR3 bases are TGCAGCGTCGCGGGGGCCCACGAGCGGTACTTC. This encodes CSVAGAHERYF.

This sequence joins TRBV7-9 and TRBJ2-6; TRBD1 agrees at 8 bases. Germline loops: CDR1 SEHNR, CDR2 FQNEAQ (reference sequence). V lost 0 bases, J lost 3 bases, and 4 bases stayed unmatched. CDR3 length: 17 residues. CDR3 sequence reads: CASSLAPRGLGANVLTF. The CDR3 DNA reads TGTGCCAGCAGCTTAGCTCCCAGGGGGCTTGGGGCCAACGTCCTGACTTTC.

This chain uses TRBV2 with TRBJ2-7; no definite D call. The CDR3 consists of 15 residues. Germline assignment: CDR1 SNHLY and CDR2 FYNNEI. The V end was cut by 0 bases, the J end by 5 bases, with 14 bases between. The DNA for the CDR3 is TGTGCCAGCAGTGAAGCGCTTCAGATAGGGCACGAGCAGTACTTC. Encoded protein: CASSEALQIGHEQYF. Full variable domain (rest looked up from reference TRBV2 and TRBJ2-7): EPEVTQTPSHQVTQMGQEVILRCVPISNHLYFYWYRQILGQKVEFLVSFYNNEISEKSEIFDDQFSVERPDGSNFTLKIRSTKLEDSAMYFCASSEALQIGHEQYFGPGTRLTVT.

Ten or more counts support this clonotype. The chain has TRBV7-3 and TRBJ2-3; 10 positions agree with TRBD1. Germline values: CDR1 SGHTA, CDR2 FQGTGA. V lost 4 bases and J lost 6; bases outside the gene matches: 7. This CDR3 is built from 15 residues. This CDR3 reads CASSSFGTGADTQYF. CDR3 nucleotide sequence: TGTGCCAGCAGCTCATTCGGGACAGGGGCGGATACGCAGTATTTT.